The next 12 T cell receptor beta chains were all read from a single sample in a study of T cells after yellow fever vaccination. In TCRdb, the 5' RACE reads were re-called with MiXCR into one record per CDR3 protein. Among 300,000 to 350,000 distinct CDR3 sequences, 4% to 5.5% were seen once, and the ten largest hold less than 20%. The sequencing used PBMCs, collected 15 days after the yellow fever booster vaccination. These receptors were obtained from a man between 18 and 35 years old who received the YFV17D yellow fever vaccine.

The sample holds many counts of this clonotype. The chain is built from TRBV6-5 and TRBJ2-1, with D perhaps TRBD2 (5 bases). Germline assignment: CDR1 MNHEY and CDR2 SVGAGI. With 2 bases removed from V and 3 bases from J, the gap between germline ends came to 5 bases. This CDR3 comprises 13 residues. The CDR3: CASSYEGYNEQFF. The CDR3 bases are TGTGCCAGCAGTTACGAGGGCTACAATGAGCAGTTCTTC.

This clonotype appeared many times. The chain is built from TRBV5-6 and TRBJ2-7; TRBD2 matches at 9 bases. Germline V gene sequence: CDR1 SGHDT, CDR2 YYEEEE. CDR3 length equals 15 residues. Trimming at V came to 3 bases and at J to 5 bases, leaving 9 bases not matched to a gene. In nucleotides, the CDR3 is TGTGCCAGCAGCTCCCCGGGACTAGCCGTCGACGAGCAGTACTTC. Residues: CASSSPGLAVDEQYF.

This clonotype turned up a few times. The gene calls are TRBV7-9 and TRBJ2-5; D unresolved. Germline loops: CDR1 SEHNR, CDR2 FQNEAQ (reference sequence). Trimming cost V 2 bases and J 1 base, with 14 bases left between them. The CDR3 consists of 16 residues. The CDR3 DNA follows: TGTGCCAGCAGCTTAAAGGCACCCCCAGTCCAAGAGACCCAGTACTTC. It codes for CASSLKAPPVQETQYF.

The chain combines TRBV20-1 with TRBJ1-6; D gene unclear. V lost 5 bases and J lost 7, with 9 bases in between. The CDR3 runs to 12 residues. The germline CDR1 and CDR2 sequences are DFQATT and SNEGSKA (reference sequence). The CDR3 bases are TGCAGTGCTCGTCGTGCCAATTCACCCCTCCACTTT. Translation: CSARRANSPLHF.

This clonotype has just a few counts. V usage is TRBV4-3 and J usage is TRBJ2-5; D is perhaps TRBD1 (6 bases). This CDR3 has 19 amino acids. The germline V gene has CDR1 LGHNA and CDR2 YSLEER. Trimming removed 2 bases at V and 5 bases at J, with 27 bases between. The CDR3 loop reads CASSQFLGAQRPGRETQYF. CDR3 DNA sequence: TGCGCCAGCAGCCAATTTCTGGGGGCTCAGCGCCCGGGACGGGAGACCCAGTACTTC.

The sample holds a few counts of this clonotype. The rearrangement joins TRBV7-6 to TRBJ2-3, with D possibly called TRBD1 or TRBD2 (6 bases each). Trimming took 5 bases from V and 1 from J, leaving 16 bases between them. CDR1 is SGHVS, CDR2 FNYEAQ, per germline. This CDR3 region has 16 residues. The CDR3 nucleotides are TGTGCCAGCAGCCGGAGGGGGGTCTTGGGCACAGATACGCAGTATTTT. It translates to CASSRRGVLGTDTQYF. Looking up the rest from reference TRBV7-6 and TRBJ2-3 gives the full variable domain: GAGVSQSPRYKVTKRGQDVALRCDPISGHVSLYWYRQALGQGPEFLTYFNYEAQQDKSGLPNDRFSAERPEGSISTLTIQRTEQRDSAMYRCASSRRGVLGTDTQYFGPGTRLTVL.

Only a few counts were recorded for this clonotype. The chain carries TRBV4-2 and TRBJ2-2; D possibly corresponds to TRBD1 (5 bases). V dropped 7 bases and J dropped 1 base, with 7 bases sitting between them. Germline CDR1 LGHNA, CDR2 YNFKEQ. This CDR3 spans 13 amino acids. The CDR3 bases are TGTGCCAGCACCCAGGGGAACACCGGGGAGCTGTTTTTT. Protein: CASTQGNTGELFF.

The rearrangement uses TRBV20-1 and TRBJ1-1; no clear D gene. Germline CDR1 DFQATT, CDR2 SNEGSKA (reference sequence). V was cut by 1 base and J by 7 bases, with 4 bases left in between. There are 10 residues in the CDR3. The CDR3 loop is CSARAVEAFF. CDR3 sequence (DNA): TGCAGTGCTAGAGCCGTTGAAGCTTTCTTT.

This clonotype has at least ten counts. The genes are TRBV9 and TRBJ2-2; D may correspond to TRBD1 or TRBD2 (5 bases each). V dropped 0 bases and J dropped 6 bases, with 9 bases sitting between them. Germline values: CDR1 SGDLS, CDR2 YYNGEE. The CDR3 sequence is 14 residues long. The CDR3 loop reads CASSVAGTPGELFF. DNA for the CDR3: TGTGCCAGCAGCGTAGCAGGGACCCCCGGGGAGCTGTTTTTT.

This clonotype was recorded a few times. The chain couples TRBV27 to TRBJ1-6, with 9 nucleotides matching TRBD1. The CDR3 runs 16 residues. Germline trimming cut 1 base from V and 9 bases from J; bases unmatched to any gene: 7. Germline CDR1 MNHEY, CDR2 SMNVEV (reference sequence). CDR3 sequence (DNA): TGTGCCAGCAGTTTATTTTTCGGGACAGGGAGTTCACCCCTCCACTTT. Residues: CASSLFFGTGSSPLHF.

The rearrangement links TRBV30 to TRBJ1-5; weak D call: TRBD1 (5 bases). The length of the CDR3 is 14 residues. Per germline, CDR1 GTSNPN and CDR2 SVGIG (reference sequence). The V end was cut by 5 bases, the J end by 4 bases, with 15 bases between. The CDR3 nucleotides read TGTGCCTGGGCCCCGGTGGGGCGGAATCAGCCCCAGCATTTT. Protein sequence: CAWAPVGRNQPQHF.

This clonotype appeared a few times. The CDR3 DNA reads TGTGCCAGCAGCTTCGGGCGCAGGAGCACCGGGGAGCTGTTTTTT. Residues: CASSFGRRSTGELFF. V and J are TRBV7-2 and TRBJ2-2; the D is unclear. V lost 3 bases and J 4 bases, leaving 12 bases between the germline ends. Germline V gene data show CDR1 as SGHTA and CDR2 as FQGNSA. The CDR3 spans 15 residues.